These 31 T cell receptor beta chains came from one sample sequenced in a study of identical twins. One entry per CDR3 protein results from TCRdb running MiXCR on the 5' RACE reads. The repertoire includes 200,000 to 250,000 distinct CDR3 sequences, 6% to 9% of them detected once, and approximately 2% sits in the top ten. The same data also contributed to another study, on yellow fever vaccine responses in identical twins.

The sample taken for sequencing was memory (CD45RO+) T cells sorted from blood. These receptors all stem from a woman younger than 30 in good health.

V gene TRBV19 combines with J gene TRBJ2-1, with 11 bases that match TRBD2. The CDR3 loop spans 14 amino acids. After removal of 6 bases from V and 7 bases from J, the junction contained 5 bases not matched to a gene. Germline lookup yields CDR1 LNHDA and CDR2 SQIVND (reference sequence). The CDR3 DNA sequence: TGTGCCAGTAGCAAGGGACTAGCGGCTAATGAGCAGTTCTTC. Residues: CASSKGLAANEQFF.

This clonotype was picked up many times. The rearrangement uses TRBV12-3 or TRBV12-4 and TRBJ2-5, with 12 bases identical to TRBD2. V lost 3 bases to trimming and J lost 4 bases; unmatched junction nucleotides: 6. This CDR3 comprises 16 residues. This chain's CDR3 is CASSFPTSGRSETQYF. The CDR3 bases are TGTGCCAGCAGTTTCCCGACTAGCGGGAGATCAGAGACCCAGTACTTC.

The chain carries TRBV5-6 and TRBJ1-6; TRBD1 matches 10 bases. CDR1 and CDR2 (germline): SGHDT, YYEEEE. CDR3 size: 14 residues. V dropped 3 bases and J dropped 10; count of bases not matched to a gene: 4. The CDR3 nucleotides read TGTGCCAGCAGCTCGACAGGGGGCGAGTCACCCCTCCACTTT. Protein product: CASSSTGGESPLHF. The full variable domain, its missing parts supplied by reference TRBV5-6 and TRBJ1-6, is DAGVTQSPTHLIKTRGQQVTLRCSPKSGHDTVSWYQQALGQGPQFIFQYYEEEERQRGNFPDRFSGHQFPNYSSELNVNALLLGDSALYLCASSSTGGESPLHFGNGTRLTVT.

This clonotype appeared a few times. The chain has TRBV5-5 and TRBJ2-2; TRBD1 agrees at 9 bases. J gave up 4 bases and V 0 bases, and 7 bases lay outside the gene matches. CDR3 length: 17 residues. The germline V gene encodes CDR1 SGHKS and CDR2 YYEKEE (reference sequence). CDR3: CASSLGLGQGVTGELFF. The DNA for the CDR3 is TGTGCCAGCAGCTTGGGACTGGGACAGGGAGTCACCGGGGAGCTGTTTTTT.

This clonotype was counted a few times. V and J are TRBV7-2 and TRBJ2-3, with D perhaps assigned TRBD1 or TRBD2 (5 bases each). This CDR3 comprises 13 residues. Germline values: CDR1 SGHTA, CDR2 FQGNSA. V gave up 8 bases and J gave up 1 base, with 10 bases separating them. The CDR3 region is CASGRGGTDTQYF. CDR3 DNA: TGTGCCAGCGGGAGAGGGGGCACAGATACGCAGTATTTT.

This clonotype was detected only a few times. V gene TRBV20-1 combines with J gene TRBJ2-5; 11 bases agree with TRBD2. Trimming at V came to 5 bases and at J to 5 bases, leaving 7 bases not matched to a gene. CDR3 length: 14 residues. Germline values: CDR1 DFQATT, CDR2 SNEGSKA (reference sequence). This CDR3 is CSAPVAGGRETQYF. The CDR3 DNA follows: TGCAGTGCTCCTGTAGCGGGGGGGCGTGAGACCCAGTACTTC.

CDR3 in amino acids: CAGESTDTQYF. Written as DNA, the CDR3 is TGTGCGGGGGAGAGCACAGATACGCAGTATTTT. The chain links TRBV27 to TRBJ2-3, with D perhaps given as TRBD1 or TRBD2 (5 bases each). CDR1 is MNHEY, CDR2 SMNVEV, per germline (reference sequence). This CDR3 is 11 amino acids long.

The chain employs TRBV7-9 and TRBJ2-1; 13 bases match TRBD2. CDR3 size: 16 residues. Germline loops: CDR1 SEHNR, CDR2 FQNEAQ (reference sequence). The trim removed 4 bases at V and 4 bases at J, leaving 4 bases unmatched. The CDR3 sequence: CASSSGTSGAYNEQFF. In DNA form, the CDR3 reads TGTGCCAGCAGCTCCGGGACTAGCGGGGCATACAATGAGCAGTTCTTC.

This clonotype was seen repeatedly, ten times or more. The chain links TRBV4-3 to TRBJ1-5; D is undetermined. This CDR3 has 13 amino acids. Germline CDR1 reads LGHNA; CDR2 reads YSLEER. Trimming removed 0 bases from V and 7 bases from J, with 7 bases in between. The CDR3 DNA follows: TGCGCCAGCAGCCAAGATCTCTCGCAGCCCCAGCATTTT. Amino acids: CASSQDLSQPQHF.

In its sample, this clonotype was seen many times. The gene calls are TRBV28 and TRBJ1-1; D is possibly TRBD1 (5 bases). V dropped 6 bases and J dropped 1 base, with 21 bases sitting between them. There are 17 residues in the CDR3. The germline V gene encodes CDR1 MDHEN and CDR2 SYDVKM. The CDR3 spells CASRLRGETKPNTEAFF. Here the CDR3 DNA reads TGTGCCAGCAGGCTTAGGGGCGAAACTAAACCGAACACTGAAGCTTTCTTT.

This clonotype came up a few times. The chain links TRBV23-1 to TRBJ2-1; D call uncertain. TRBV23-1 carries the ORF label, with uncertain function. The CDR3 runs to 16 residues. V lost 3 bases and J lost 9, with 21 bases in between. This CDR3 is CASSHPISSSGCEQFF. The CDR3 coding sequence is TGCGCCAGCAGTCACCCGATTAGCTCCTCGGGCTGTGAGCAGTTCTTC.

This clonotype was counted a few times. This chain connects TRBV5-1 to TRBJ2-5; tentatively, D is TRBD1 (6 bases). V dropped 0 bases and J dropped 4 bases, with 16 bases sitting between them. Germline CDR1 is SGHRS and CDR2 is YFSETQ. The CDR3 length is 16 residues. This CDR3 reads CASSLEVWGRGETQYF. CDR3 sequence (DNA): TGCGCCAGCAGCTTGGAGGTCTGGGGCAGGGGAGAGACCCAGTACTTC.

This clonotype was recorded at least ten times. CDR3 DNA sequence: TGTGCCAGCAGCCGAGAGGGGGGTCAGCCCCAGCATTTT. Encoded protein: CASSREGGQPQHF. The chain has TRBV3-1 and TRBJ1-5, with D possibly TRBD1 on 6 matching bases. Between the trimmed V and J ends, which lost 4 bases and 6 bases, there was a span of 10 bases. The CDR3 is 13 amino acids. Germline assignment: CDR1 LGHDT and CDR2 YNNKEL (reference sequence). The variable domain in full, completed from reference TRBV3-1 and TRBJ1-5, reads DTAVSQTPKYLVTQMGNDKSIKCEQNLGHDTMYWYKQDSKKFLKIMFSYNNKELIINETVPNRFSPKSPDKAHLNLHINSLELGDSAVYFCASSREGGQPQHFGDGTRLSIL.

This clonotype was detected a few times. The CDR3 DNA is TGTGCCAGCAGCGCCCGAGACACCTCCTCTGGGGCCAACGTCCTGACTTTC. Its protein product is CASSARDTSSGANVLTF. The genes are TRBV9 and TRBJ2-6; D is ambiguous. The CDR3 has 17 amino acids. The germline V gene encodes CDR1 SGDLS and CDR2 YYNGEE. The ends were cut back, 3 bases at V and 0 bases at J, with 13 bases in the middle. Looking up the rest from reference TRBV9 and TRBJ2-6 gives the full variable domain: DSGVTQTPKHLITATGQRVTLRCSPRSGDLSVYWYQQSLDQGLQFLIQYYNGEERAKGNILERFSAQQFPDLHSELNLSSLELGDSALYFCASSARDTSSGANVLTFGAGSRLTVL.

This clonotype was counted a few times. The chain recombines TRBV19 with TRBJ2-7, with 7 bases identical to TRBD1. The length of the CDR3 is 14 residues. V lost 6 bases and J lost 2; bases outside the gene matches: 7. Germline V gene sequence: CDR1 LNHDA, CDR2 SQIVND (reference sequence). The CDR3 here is CASRTRTGTYEQYF. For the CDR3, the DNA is TGTGCCAGTAGGACCCGGACAGGAACCTACGAGCAGTACTTC.

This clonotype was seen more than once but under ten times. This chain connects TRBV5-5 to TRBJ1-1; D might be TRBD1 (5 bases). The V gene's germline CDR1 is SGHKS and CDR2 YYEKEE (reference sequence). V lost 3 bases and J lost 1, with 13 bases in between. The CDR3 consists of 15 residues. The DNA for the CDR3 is TGTGCCAGCAGCTCGGAGGGACTTCGGAACACTGAAGCTTTCTTT. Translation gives CASSSEGLRNTEAFF.

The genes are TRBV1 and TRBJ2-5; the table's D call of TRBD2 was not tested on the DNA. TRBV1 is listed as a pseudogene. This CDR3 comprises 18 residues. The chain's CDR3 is CTSSGTSGSEAIDETQYF. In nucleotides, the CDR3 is TGCACCAGCAGCGGGACTAGCGGGAGTGAGGCTATAGATGAGACCCAGTACTTC.

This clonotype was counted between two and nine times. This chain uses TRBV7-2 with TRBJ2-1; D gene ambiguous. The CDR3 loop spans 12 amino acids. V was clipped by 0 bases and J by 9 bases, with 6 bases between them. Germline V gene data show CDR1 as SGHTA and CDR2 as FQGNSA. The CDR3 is CASSLAKVEQFF. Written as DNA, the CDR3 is TGTGCCAGCAGCTTAGCTAAGGTTGAGCAGTTCTTC.

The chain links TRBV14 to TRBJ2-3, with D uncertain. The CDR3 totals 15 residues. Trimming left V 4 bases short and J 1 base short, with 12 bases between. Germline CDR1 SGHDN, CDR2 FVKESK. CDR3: CASSRTHVRTDTQYF. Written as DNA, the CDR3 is TGTGCCAGCAGCCGGACCCACGTCCGCACAGATACGCAGTATTTT.

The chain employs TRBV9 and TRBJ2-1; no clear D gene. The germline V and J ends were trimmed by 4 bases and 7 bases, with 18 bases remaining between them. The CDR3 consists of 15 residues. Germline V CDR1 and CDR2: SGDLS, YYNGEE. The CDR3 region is CASSISGRRWNEQFF. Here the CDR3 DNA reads TGTGCCAGCAGCATCAGTGGACGGCGGTGGAATGAGCAGTTCTTC.

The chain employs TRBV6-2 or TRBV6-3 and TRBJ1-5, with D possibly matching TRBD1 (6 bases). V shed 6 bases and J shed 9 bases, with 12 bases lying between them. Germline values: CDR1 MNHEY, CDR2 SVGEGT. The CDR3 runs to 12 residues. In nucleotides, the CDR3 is TGTGCCAGCAGGACAGGTGGTGGGCCCCAGCATTTT. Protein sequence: CASRTGGGPQHF.

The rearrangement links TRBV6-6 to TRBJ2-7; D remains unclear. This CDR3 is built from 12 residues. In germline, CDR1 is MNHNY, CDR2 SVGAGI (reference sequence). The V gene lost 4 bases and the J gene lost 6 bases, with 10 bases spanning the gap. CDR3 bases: TGTGCCAGCAGTTCCTCCAAGATCGAGCAGTACTTC. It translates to CASSSSKIEQYF.

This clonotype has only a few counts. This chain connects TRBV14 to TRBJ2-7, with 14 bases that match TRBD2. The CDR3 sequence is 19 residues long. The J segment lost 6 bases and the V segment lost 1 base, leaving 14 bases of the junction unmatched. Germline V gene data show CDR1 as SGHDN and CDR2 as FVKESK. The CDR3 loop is CASSQGGKGTSGSTVEQYF. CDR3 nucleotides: TGTGCCAGCAGCCAAGGGGGGAAGGGGACTAGCGGGAGTACTGTCGAGCAGTACTTC.

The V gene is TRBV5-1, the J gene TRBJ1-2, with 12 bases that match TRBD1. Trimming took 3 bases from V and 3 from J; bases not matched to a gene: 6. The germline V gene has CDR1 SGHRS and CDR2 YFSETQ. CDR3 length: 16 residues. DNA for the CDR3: TGCGCCAGCAGCTCGTCCGGGACAGGGGGCTACTATGGCTACACCTTC. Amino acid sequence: CASSSSGTGGYYGYTF.

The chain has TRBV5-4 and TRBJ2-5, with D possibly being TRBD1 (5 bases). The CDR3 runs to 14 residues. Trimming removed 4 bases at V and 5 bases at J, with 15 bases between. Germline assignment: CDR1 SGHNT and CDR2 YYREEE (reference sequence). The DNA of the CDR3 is TGTGCCAGCAGCCGAGTGGGGCGAGAGGAGACCCAGTACTTC. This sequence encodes CASSRVGREETQYF. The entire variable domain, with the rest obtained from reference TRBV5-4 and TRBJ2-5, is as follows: ETGVTQSPTHLIKTRGQQVTLRCSSQSGHNTVSWYQQALGQGPQFIFQYYREEENGRGNFPPRFSGLQFPNYSSELNVNALELDDSALYLCASSRVGREETQYFGPGTRLLVL.

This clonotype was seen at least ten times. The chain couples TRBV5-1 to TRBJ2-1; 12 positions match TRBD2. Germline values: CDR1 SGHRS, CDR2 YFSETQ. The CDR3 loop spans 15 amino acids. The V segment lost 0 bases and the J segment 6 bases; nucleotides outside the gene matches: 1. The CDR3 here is CASSLGLAGVNEQFF. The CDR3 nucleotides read TGCGCCAGCAGCTTGGGACTAGCGGGGGTCAATGAGCAGTTCTTC. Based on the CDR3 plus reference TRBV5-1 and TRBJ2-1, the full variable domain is KAGVTQTPRYLIKTRGQQVTLSCSPISGHRSVSWYQQTPGQGLQFLFEYFSETQRNKGNFPGRFSGRQFSNSRSEMNVSTLELGDSALYLCASSLGLAGVNEQFFGPGTRLTVL.

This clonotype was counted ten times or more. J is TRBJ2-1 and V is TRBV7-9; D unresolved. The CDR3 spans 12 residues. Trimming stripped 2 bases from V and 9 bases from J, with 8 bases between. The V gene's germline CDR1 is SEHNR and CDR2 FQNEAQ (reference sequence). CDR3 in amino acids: CASSLREAEQFF. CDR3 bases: TGTGCCAGCAGCTTAAGAGAGGCTGAGCAGTTCTTC.

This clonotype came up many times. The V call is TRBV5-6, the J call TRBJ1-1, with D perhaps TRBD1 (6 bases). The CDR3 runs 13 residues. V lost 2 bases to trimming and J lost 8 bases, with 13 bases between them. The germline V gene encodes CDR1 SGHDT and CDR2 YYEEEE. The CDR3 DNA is TGTGCCAGCAGCTTTTCGAACGACAGGGAAGCTTTCTTT. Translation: CASSFSNDREAFF.

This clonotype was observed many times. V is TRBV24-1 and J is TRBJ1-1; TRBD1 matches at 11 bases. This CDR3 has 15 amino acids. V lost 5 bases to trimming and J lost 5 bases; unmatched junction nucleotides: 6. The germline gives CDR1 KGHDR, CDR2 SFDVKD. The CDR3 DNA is TGTGCCACCAGTGGGACAGGGGGCTTGTATACTGAAGCTTTCTTT. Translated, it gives CATSGTGGLYTEAFF.

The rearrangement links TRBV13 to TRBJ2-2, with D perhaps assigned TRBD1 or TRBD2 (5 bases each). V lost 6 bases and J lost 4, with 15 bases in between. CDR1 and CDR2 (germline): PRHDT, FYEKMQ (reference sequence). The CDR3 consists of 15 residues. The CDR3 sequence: CASSFQGPITGELFF. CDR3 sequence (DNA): TGTGCCAGCAGTTTCCAGGGACCCATCACCGGGGAGCTGTTTTTT.

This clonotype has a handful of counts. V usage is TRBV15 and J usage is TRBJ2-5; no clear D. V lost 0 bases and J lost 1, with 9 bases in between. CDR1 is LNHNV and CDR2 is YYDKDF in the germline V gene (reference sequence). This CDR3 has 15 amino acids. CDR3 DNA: TGTGCCACCAGCAGAGATCAGGCGGTCCAAGAGACCCAGTACTTC. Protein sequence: CATSRDQAVQETQYF.